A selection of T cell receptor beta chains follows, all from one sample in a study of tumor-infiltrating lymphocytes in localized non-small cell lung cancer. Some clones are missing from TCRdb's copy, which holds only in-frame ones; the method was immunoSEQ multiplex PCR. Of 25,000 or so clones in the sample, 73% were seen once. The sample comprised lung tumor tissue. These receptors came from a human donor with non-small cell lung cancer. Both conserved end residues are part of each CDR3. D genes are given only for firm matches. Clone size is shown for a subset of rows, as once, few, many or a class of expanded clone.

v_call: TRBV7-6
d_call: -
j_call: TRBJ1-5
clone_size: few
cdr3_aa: CASSPGLPNQPQHF
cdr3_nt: TGTGCCAGCAGCCCCGGACTGCCCAATCAGCCCCAGCATTTT

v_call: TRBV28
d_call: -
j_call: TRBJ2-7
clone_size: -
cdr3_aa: CASSPTGLGSYEQYF
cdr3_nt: TGTGCCAGCAGCCCGACAGGTCTCGGCTCCTACGAGCAGTACTTC

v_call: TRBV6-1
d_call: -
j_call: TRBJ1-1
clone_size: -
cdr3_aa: CASPSRGLGTEAFF
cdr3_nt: TGTGCCAGCCCTTCGAGGGGCCTGGGCACTGAAGCTTTCTTT

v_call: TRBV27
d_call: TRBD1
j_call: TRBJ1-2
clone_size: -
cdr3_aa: CASSLEGDRGIYGYTF
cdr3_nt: TGTGCCAGCAGTTTAGAGGGAGACAGGGGCATCTATGGCTACACCTTC

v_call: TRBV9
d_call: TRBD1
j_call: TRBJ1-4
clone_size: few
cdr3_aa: CASSRGFTTGMDEKLFF
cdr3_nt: TGTGCCAGCAGCCGCGGTTTTACGACAGGGATGGACGAAAAACTGTTTTTT

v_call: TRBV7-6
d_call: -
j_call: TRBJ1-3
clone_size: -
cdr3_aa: CASSLDGTPGNTIYF
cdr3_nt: TGTGCCAGCAGCTTAGATGGGACGCCTGGAAACACCATATATTTT

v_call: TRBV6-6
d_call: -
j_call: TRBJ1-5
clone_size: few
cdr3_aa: CASNNPDGALGPQHF
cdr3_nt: TGTGCCAGCAATAACCCGGACGGAGCGTTAGGGCCCCAGCATTTT

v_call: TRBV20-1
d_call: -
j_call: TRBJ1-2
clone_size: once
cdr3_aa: CRPGDYGYTF
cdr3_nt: TGCAGGCCGGGTGACTATGGCTACACCTTC

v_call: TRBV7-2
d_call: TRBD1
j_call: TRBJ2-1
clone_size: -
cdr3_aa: CASSLAGQGRSEQFF
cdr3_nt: TGTGCCAGCAGCTTAGCGGGACAGGGTCGAAGTGAGCAGTTCTTC

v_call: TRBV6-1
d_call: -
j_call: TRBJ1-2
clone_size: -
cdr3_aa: CASSEAPKVYYGYTF
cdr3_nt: TGTGCCAGCAGTGAGGCCCCAAAAGTCTACTATGGCTACACCTTC